Sequencing of this T cell receptor (beta chain) was carried out in a study of blood T cell repertoires in COVID-19. The overall study: From T cells, B-cell-depleted T cells, or PBMCs came the material, which was cDNA or gDNA.

TCRdb keeps only in-frame clones here, not all; method: immunoSEQ multiplex PCR. The sample includes 220,000 or so clones, around 81% of them seen just once. J lost 9 bases, V lost 9 bases, and 8 bases had no gene match. Germline CDR1 reads LNHDA; CDR2 reads SQIVND (reference sequence). The CDR3 length is 12 residues. The chain uses TRBV19 and TRBJ2-1; 7 bases fit TRBD2. The sample consisted of peripheral blood. This receptor was obtained from a woman aged 30 to 39 who had recovered from COVID-19. The CDR3 bases are TGTGCCAGCCGATTTCCGGGGGGTGAGCAGTTCTTC. This encodes CASRFPGGEQFF.